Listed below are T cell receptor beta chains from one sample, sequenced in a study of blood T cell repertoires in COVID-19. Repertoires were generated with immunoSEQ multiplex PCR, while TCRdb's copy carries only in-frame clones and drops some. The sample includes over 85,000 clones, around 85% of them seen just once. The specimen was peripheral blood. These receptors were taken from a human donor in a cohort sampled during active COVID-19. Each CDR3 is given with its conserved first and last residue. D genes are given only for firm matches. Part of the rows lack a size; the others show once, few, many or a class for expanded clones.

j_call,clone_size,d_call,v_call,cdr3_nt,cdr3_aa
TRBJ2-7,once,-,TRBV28,TGTGCCAGCAGTTGGGTAGGAGCCTCCTACGAGCAGTACTTC,CASSWVGASYEQYF
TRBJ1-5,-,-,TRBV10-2,TGCGCCAGCAGCCAGATTCTTAATCAGCCCCAGCATTTT,CASSQILNQPQHF
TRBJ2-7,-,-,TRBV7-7,TGTGCCAGCAGCCTCCCAGGCGCAAGGGGTGTAGCCTACGAGCAGTACTTC,CASSLPGARGVAYEQYF
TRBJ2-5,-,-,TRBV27,TGTGCCAGCAGTTTCGGAGGAACTACGGAGACCCAGTACTTC,CASSFGGTTETQYF
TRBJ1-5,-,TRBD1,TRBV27,TGTGCCAGCAGACCAGGGACAGGGGGCTCGGGCAATCAGCCCCAGCATTTT,CASRPGTGGSGNQPQHF
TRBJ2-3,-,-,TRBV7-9,TGTGCCAGCAGCTTAAGATCAGGGATTGCAGATACGCAGTATTTT,CASSLRSGIADTQYF
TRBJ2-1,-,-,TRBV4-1,TGCGCCAGCAGCCAAGAAGCGGCGGCCTACAATGAGCAGTTCTTC,CASSQEAAAYNEQFF
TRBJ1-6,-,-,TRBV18,TGTGCCAGCTCACCACTGACTTTCGGACGGCTCGGGGTTAATTCACCCCTCCACTTT,CASSPLTFGRLGVNSPLHF
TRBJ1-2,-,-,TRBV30,TGTGCCTGGGGAAGGGGGGGTAACACTAACTATGGCTACACCTTC,CAWGRGGNTNYGYTF
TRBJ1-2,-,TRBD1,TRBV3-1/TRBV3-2,TGTGCCAGCAGCCGACAGGGGGCGCCTGGCTACACCTTC,CASSRQGAPGYTF
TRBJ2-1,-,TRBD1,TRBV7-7,TGTGCCAGCAGCTTAGTGGGGGACCGGGACAGGCCCTACAATGAGCAGTTCTTC,CASSLVGDRDRPYNEQFF
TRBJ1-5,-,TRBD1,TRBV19,TGTGCCAGTAGTACCCCGACAGGGCTGGAACAGCCCCAGCATTTT,CASSTPTGLEQPQHF
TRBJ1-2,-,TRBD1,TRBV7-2,TGTGCCAGCAGCTTCGGACAGGGGGCATATGGCTACACCTTC,CASSFGQGAYGYTF
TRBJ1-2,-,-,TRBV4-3,TGCGCCAGCAGCCAAACAGGGATGAACCTCTATGGCTACACCTTC,CASSQTGMNLYGYTF
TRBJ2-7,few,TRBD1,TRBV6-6,TGTGCCAGCAGTTACTCGGCAGGGGGCTACGAGCAGTACTTC,CASSYSAGGYEQYF
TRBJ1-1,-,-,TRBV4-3,TGCGCCAGCAGCCAAGATTGGGTATCGGGCACTGAAGCTTTCTTT,CASSQDWVSGTEAFF
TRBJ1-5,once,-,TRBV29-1,TGCAGCGTTGGTATGGCAGATACGAATCAGCCCCAGCATTTT,CSVGMADTNQPQHF
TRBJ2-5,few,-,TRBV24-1,TGTGCCACCAGGGGGGGGGCCCTCCAAGAGACCCAGTACTTC,CATRGGALQETQYF
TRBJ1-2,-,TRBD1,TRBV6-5,TGTGCCAGCAGTCCCGAGCTACAGGGGGGCTATGGCTACACCTTC,CASSPELQGGYGYTF
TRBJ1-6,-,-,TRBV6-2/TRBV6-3,TGTGCCAGCAGTTACCCCCAGGGCAATTCACCCCTCCACTTT,CASSYPQGNSPLHF
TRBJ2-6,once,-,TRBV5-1,TGCGCCAGCAGCCAGGCTTCTGGGGCCAACGTCCTGACTTTC,CASSQASGANVLTF
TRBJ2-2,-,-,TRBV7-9,TGTGCCAGCAGCTTAAACTCATACTCGGCCGGGGAGCTGTTTTTT,CASSLNSYSAGELFF
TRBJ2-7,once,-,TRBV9,TGTGCCAGCAGCGTCGACGAGGGGGACGTCACCTACGAGCAGTACTTC,CASSVDEGDVTYEQYF
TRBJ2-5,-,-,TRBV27,TGTGCCAGCAGTTTACCTGGACAGGTGGGAGGAAAGACCCAGTACTTC,CASSLPGQVGGKTQYF
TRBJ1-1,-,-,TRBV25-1,TGTGCCAGCAGTGTTGTAGGGGCTGAAGCTTTCTTT,CASSVVGAEAFF
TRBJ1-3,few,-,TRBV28,TGTGCCAGCAGTTTTAACATACTCCCTCGGATGAGGAACACCATATATTTT,CASSFNILPRMRNTIYF
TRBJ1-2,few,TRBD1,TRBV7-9,TGTGCCAGCAGCTTAGGGACAGGGGGGTTTAACTATGGCTACACCTTC,CASSLGTGGFNYGYTF
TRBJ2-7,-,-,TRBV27,TGTGCCAGCAGTATCAGGGTTAATCCCTACGAGCAGTACTTC,CASSIRVNPYEQYF